These 17 T cell receptor beta chains were sequenced from one sample in a study of T-cell reconstitution after alpha-beta-depleted transplantation in children. Unique molecular identifiers were used in preparing the TCRbeta library. TCRdb recomputed calls from the PCR reads with MiXCR, one row per CDR3 protein. Of hundreds of thousands of distinct CDR3 sequences detected, around 15% appear once; the ten largest clones hold about 41%. Sequenced material: PBMCs, mostly from graft donor cells, taken 360 days after TCRalphabeta/CD19-depleted stem cell transplant. Source of these receptors: a male patient between 2 and 15 years old who had a stem cell transplant for acute lymphoblastic leukemia, so the T cells may come from the graft donor.

This clonotype was seen a handful of times. The chain combines TRBV7-6 with TRBJ2-2, with 14 bases fitting TRBD2. CDR3 length: 20 residues. V lost 2 bases, J lost 5 bases, and 13 bases stayed unmatched. Germline V gene data show CDR1 as SGHVS and CDR2 as FNYEAQ. The CDR3 coding sequence is TGTGCCAGCAGCTTACTGACTAGCGGGAGGGCCTCGAAGAGTACCGGGGAGCTGTTTTTT. The encoded protein is CASSLLTSGRASKSTGELFF. Supplemented by reference TRBV7-6 and TRBJ2-2, the full variable domain reads GAGVSQSPRYKVTKRGQDVALRCDPISGHVSLYWYRQALGQGPEFLTYFNYEAQQDKSGLPNDRFSAERPEGSISTLTIQRTEQRDSAMYRCASSLLTSGRASKSTGELFFGEGSRLTVL.

This clonotype has a handful of counts. This chain joins TRBV13 and TRBJ2-7; 11 nucleotides line up with TRBD2. Unmatched junction bases numbered 9, after V lost 2 bases and J lost 3 bases. The CDR3 spans 17 residues. From germline, CDR1 is PRHDT and CDR2 FYEKMQ (reference sequence). The CDR3 DNA reads TGTGCCAGCAGCTTAACTAGCGGGAGATTCCGCCACTACGAGCAGTACTTC. This sequence encodes CASSLTSGRFRHYEQYF.

The CDR3 reads CASSSHYRSTEAFF. CDR3 DNA: TGTGCCAGCAGCTCGCATTACAGGTCCACTGAAGCTTTCTTT. The chain links TRBV7-2 to TRBJ1-1, with D possibly TRBD1 on 5 matching bases. V dropped 4 bases and J dropped 4 bases, with 13 bases sitting between them. There are 14 residues in the CDR3. Germline lookup yields CDR1 SGHTA and CDR2 FQGNSA.

The sample holds many counts of this clonotype. The chain links TRBV4-3 to TRBJ2-1; TRBD2 matches 16 bases. V shed 4 bases and J 15 bases; nucleotides not matched to a gene: 9. The germline CDR1 and CDR2 sequences are LGHNA and YSLEER. CDR3 size: 15 residues. The CDR3 is CASSRGLAGGPRLFF. CDR3 DNA: TGCGCCAGCAGCCGGGGACTAGCGGGAGGGCCTAGGCTGTTCTTC.

This chain links TRBV2 with TRBJ2-2; a possible D gene is TRBD2 (6 bases). V lost 5 bases to trimming and J lost 4 bases, with 8 bases between them. The CDR3 contains 13 residues. Germline-derived CDR1 and CDR2 are SNHLY and FYNNEI. The chain's CDR3 is CASSRESTGELFF. The CDR3 coding sequence is TGTGCCAGCAGTCGGGAGAGCACCGGGGAGCTGTTTTTT.

In its sample, this clonotype was seen many times. V usage is TRBV5-1 and J usage is TRBJ2-1; 7 bases match TRBD2. This CDR3 contains 15 residues. Losses at the gene ends were 3 bases for V and 4 bases for J; bases not matched to a gene: 7. CDR1 and CDR2 from the germline V gene are SGHRS and YFSETQ. The CDR3 protein is CASSWREGSYNEQFF. CDR3 sequence (DNA): TGCGCCAGCAGCTGGAGGGAGGGTTCGTACAATGAGCAGTTCTTC.

This chain connects TRBV7-8 to TRBJ1-4, with D possibly TRBD1 on 6 matching bases. The V gene lost 4 bases and the J gene lost 4 bases, with 16 bases spanning the gap. The germline V gene has CDR1 SGHVS and CDR2 FQNEAQ. The CDR3 contains 16 residues. The CDR3 bases are TGTGCCAGCAGCTGGGCTTTGGACAGTGATAATGAAAAACTGTTTTTT. It yields the protein CASSWALDSDNEKLFF.

The chain uses TRBV29-1 and TRBJ2-5; TRBD2 matches at 8 bases. Germline V gene lookup returns CDR1 SQVTM and CDR2 ANQGSEA. V gave up 3 bases and J gave up 5 bases; unmatched junction bases: 8. CDR3 length: 14 residues. CDR3 DNA: TGCAGCGTTGAGTTCCAGGGCGGGGGGGAGACCCAGTACTTC. Amino acids: CSVEFQGGGETQYF.

This chain uses TRBV20-1 with TRBJ2-3, with 9 bases matching TRBD2. Trimming cost V 3 bases and J 5 bases; bases outside gene matches: 15. This CDR3 contains 17 residues. CDR1 and CDR2 from the germline V gene are DFQATT and SNEGSKA (reference sequence). DNA for the CDR3: TGCAGTGCTAGGATAAAGGACATTGGGACTAGCCTAGATACGCAGTATTTT. It specifies CSARIKDIGTSLDTQYF.

This clonotype has only a few counts. The V and J genes are TRBV3-1 and TRBJ2-6, with D unresolved. Germline lookup yields CDR1 LGHDT and CDR2 YNNKEL (reference sequence). With 2 bases removed from V and 4 bases from J, the gap between germline ends came to 12 bases. The CDR3 sequence is 16 residues long. Here the CDR3 DNA reads TGTGCCAGCAGCCAACCCTCAGGTATAGGGGCCAACGTCCTGACTTTC. Protein: CASSQPSGIGANVLTF.

This clonotype was seen a handful of times. V gene TRBV5-1 combines with J gene TRBJ2-1; no reliable D call. Germline values: CDR1 SGHRS, CDR2 YFSETQ. The CDR3 spans 13 residues. V gave up 3 bases and J gave up 4 bases, with 8 bases separating them. CDR3 nucleotides: TGCGCCAGCAGCTCGGACCCTTACAATGAGCAGTTCTTC. Residues: CASSSDPYNEQFF.

This clonotype showed up just a few times. V is TRBV10-3 and J is TRBJ2-1; 14 bases map to TRBD2. Germline CDR1 and CDR2: ENHRY and SYGVKD. Trimming took 0 bases from V and 11 from J; bases not matched to a gene: 3. This CDR3 contains 15 residues. CDR3 in DNA: TGTGCCATCAGTGAGTCTGGGACTAGCGGGAGTAAGCAGTTCTTC. This sequence encodes CAISESGTSGSKQFF.

This clonotype was picked up many times. The chain uses TRBV5-4 and TRBJ2-3; D remains unclear. V shed 0 bases and J shed 1 base, with 15 bases lying between them. This CDR3 comprises 17 residues. CDR1 and CDR2 (germline): SGHNT, YYREEE (reference sequence). CDR3 coding DNA: TGTGCCAGCAGCTTGGACGGCATCCCTACCCGCACAGATACGCAGTATTTT. Translation: CASSLDGIPTRTDTQYF.

This clonotype was found a few times. The chain carries TRBV5-5 and TRBJ1-3, with unresolved D. The germline V gene encodes CDR1 SGHKS and CDR2 YYEKEE (reference sequence). V was clipped by 4 bases and J by 14 bases, with 16 bases between them. CDR3 size: 12 residues. CDR3 residues: CASSAFGSSLYF. The CDR3 DNA is TGTGCCAGCAGCGCCTTCGGGTCCTCGTTATATTTT.

This clonotype showed up just a few times. V gene TRBV24-1 combines with J gene TRBJ2-5; D is ambiguous. Deletions cut 5 bases from V and 5 bases from J, with 11 bases between. The CDR3 runs to 13 residues. Germline V gene sequence: CDR1 KGHDR, CDR2 SFDVKD. The CDR3, as DNA: TGTGCCACCAGTGGAGCCCTCGGGGAGACCCAGTACTTC. Protein product: CATSGALGETQYF.

The gene calls are TRBV6-2 or TRBV6-3 and TRBJ2-7; 7 nucleotides match TRBD2. CDR3 length equals 15 residues. With 5 bases clipped from V and 2 bases from J, the junction kept 9 bases outside the gene matches. CDR1 MNHEY and CDR2 SVGEGT come from the germline V gene. The CDR3, as DNA: TGTGCCAGCAGTAAACTAGCGTTCCTCCCCTACGAGCAGTACTTC. Translating gives CASSKLAFLPYEQYF.

This chain joins TRBV10-3 and TRBJ2-7; 7 bases are a match to TRBD1. CDR1 and CDR2 (germline): ENHRY, SYGVKD. This CDR3 comprises 17 residues. J lost 1 base, V lost 2 bases, and 11 bases had no gene match. The CDR3 sequence is CAISEREGQALSYEQYF. The CDR3 DNA sequence: TGTGCCATCAGTGAGCGCGAAGGACAGGCCCTGTCCTACGAGCAGTACTTC.